The 19 T cell receptor beta chains listed next were all sequenced from one sample in a study of cytomegalovirus exposure and HLA in healthy donors. The primer mix had 60 Vbeta and 13 Jbeta primers. The data were produced by immunoSEQ multiplex PCR, yet TCRdb's version contains in-frame clones alone and is incomplete. Here the sample spans 100,000 or so clones, roughly 77% being singletons. The sequencing input was PBMCs. Receptors were obtained from a woman aged 50 to 65 in good health and CMV-seropositive.

The chain has TRBV11-1 and TRBJ2-7, with 7 bases lining up with TRBD1. V was pared by 5 bases and J by 2 bases, with 9 bases of the junction left unmatched. The CDR3 loop spans 15 amino acids. Per the germline V gene, CDR1 is SGHAT and CDR2 is FQDESV (reference sequence). This CDR3 is CASSLEGDRAYEQYF. For the CDR3, the DNA is TGTGCCAGCAGCCTCGAGGGGGACAGAGCCTACGAGCAGTACTTC.

The chain combines TRBV19 with TRBJ1-6; D uncertain. V was clipped by 5 bases and J by 10 bases, with 9 bases between them. There are 12 residues in the CDR3. Per germline, CDR1 LNHDA and CDR2 SQIVND (reference sequence). CDR3 in amino acids: CASSRHGSPLHF. DNA of the CDR3: TGTGCCAGTAGTCGACACGGCTCACCCCTCCACTTT.

V and J are TRBV5-5 and TRBJ2-7; 8 nucleotides line up with TRBD1. CDR1 SGHKS and CDR2 YYEKEE come from the germline V gene (reference sequence). This CDR3 has 14 amino acids. After removal of 4 bases from V and 6 bases from J, the junction contained 9 bases not matched to a gene. Written as DNA, the CDR3 is TGTGCCAGCAGCCTTCGGACAGGGAGCGGCGAGCAGTACTTC. This gives the protein CASSLRTGSGEQYF.

CDR3 sequence: CASSYTGTANNSPLHF. The CDR3 DNA sequence: TGTGCCAGCAGTTACACCGGGACAGCAAATAATTCACCCCTCCACTTT. The chain links TRBV6-5 to TRBJ1-6, with 7 bases identical to TRBD1. The CDR3 spans 16 residues. Trimming cost V 2 bases and J 5 bases; bases outside gene matches: 6. Germline values: CDR1 MNHEY, CDR2 SVGAGI.

A single count supports this clone. The chain combines TRBV9 with TRBJ2-3; the D gene is possibly TRBD2 (6 bases). The CDR3 runs 15 residues. Germline CDR1 SGDLS, CDR2 YYNGEE. Trimming cost V 0 bases and J 0 bases, with 8 bases left between them. The CDR3 DNA reads as TGTGCCAGCAGCGTAGGTGCGGGAAGCACAGATACGCAGTATTTT. This sequence encodes CASSVGAGSTDTQYF. Looking up the rest from reference TRBV9 and TRBJ2-3 gives the full variable domain: DSGVTQTPKHLITATGQRVTLRCSPRSGDLSVYWYQQSLDQGLQFLIQYYNGEERAKGNILERFSAQQFPDLHSELNLSSLELGDSALYFCASSVGAGSTDTQYFGPGTRLTVL.

About this clone: This same CDR3 is encoded by further DNA sequences in the sample. The J gene is TRBJ2-7, the V gene TRBV27; tentative D call: TRBD1 (5 bases). Germline-derived CDR1 and CDR2 are MNHEY and SMNVEV (reference sequence). Trimming removed 4 bases from V and 6 bases from J, with 10 bases in between. The CDR3 totals 12 residues. In nucleotides, the CDR3 is TGTGCCAGCAGTTCCCAGGGATCCGAGCAGTACTTC. It specifies CASSSQGSEQYF.

The chain is built from TRBV6-1 and TRBJ2-7; TRBD1 agrees at 11 bases. Germline CDR1 MNHNS, CDR2 SASEGT. The CDR3 consists of 17 residues. The ends lost 2 bases at V and 7 bases at J; junction bases unmatched: 13. CDR3 in DNA: TGTGCCAGCAGTGAACCGGGACAGGGGGTATTTAGAGGGGAGCAGTACTTC. Protein sequence: CASSEPGQGVFRGEQYF.

This chain connects TRBV13 to TRBJ1-1; 11 bases line up with TRBD1. This CDR3 spans 15 amino acids. Unmatched junction bases numbered 6, after V lost 4 bases and J lost 5 bases. The germline CDR1 and CDR2 sequences are PRHDT and FYEKMQ (reference sequence). CDR3 protein: CASSSRDRGGTEAFF. In nucleotides, the CDR3 is TGTGCCAGCAGCTCAAGGGACAGGGGGGGAACTGAAGCTTTCTTT.

The chain couples TRBV7-2 to TRBJ1-1; a weak D match, TRBD1 (5 bases). Trimming cost V 1 base and J 0 bases, with 9 bases left between them. The V gene's germline CDR1 is SGHTA and CDR2 FQGNSA. The CDR3 has 15 residues. Written as DNA, the CDR3 is TGTGCCAGCAGCTTAGTTCCCAGGGTGAACACTGAAGCTTTCTTT. It encodes CASSLVPRVNTEAFF. Based on the CDR3 plus reference TRBV7-2 and TRBJ1-1, the full variable domain is GAGVSQSPSNKVTEKGKDVELRCDPISGHTALYWYRQSLGQGLEFLIYFQGNSAPDKSGLPSDRFSAERTGGSVSTLTIQRTQQEDSAVYLCASSLVPRVNTEAFFGQGTRLTVV.

The chain combines TRBV28 with TRBJ2-3; TRBD2 aligns across 10 bases. V lost 1 base, J lost 2 bases, and 6 bases stayed unmatched. CDR3 length: 17 residues. Germline V gives CDR1 MDHEN, CDR2 SYDVKM. The CDR3 region is CASSLSPSGSITDTQYF. The CDR3 DNA follows: TGTGCCAGCAGTTTATCACCTAGCGGGAGTATCACAGATACGCAGTATTTT.

The V gene is TRBV10-3, the J gene TRBJ2-1; no reliable D call. This CDR3 is built from 13 residues. CDR1 and CDR2 (germline): ENHRY, SYGVKD. Trimming removed 4 bases at V and 5 bases at J, with 9 bases between. CDR3 amino acids: CAISGAANNEQFF. The CDR3 bases are TGTGCCATCAGTGGGGCAGCCAACAATGAGCAGTTCTTC.

This rearrangement joins TRBV5-1 to TRBJ1-4; no clear D. Between the trimmed V and J ends, which lost 2 bases and 2 bases, there was a span of 7 bases. CDR1 and CDR2 (germline): SGHRS, YFSETQ. The CDR3 contains 14 residues. The CDR3 is CASSLDTTNEKLFF. The DNA for the CDR3 is TGCGCCAGCAGCTTAGACACCACTAATGAAAAACTGTTTTTT.

This clone was detected a few times. This chain links TRBV30 with TRBJ1-5; 9 bases agree with TRBD1. Germline-derived CDR1 and CDR2 are GTSNPN and SVGIG (reference sequence). There are 14 residues in the CDR3. Trimming cost V 0 bases and J 5 bases; bases outside gene matches: 2. Here the CDR3 reads CAWSVDRGYQPQHF. The CDR3 nucleotides are TGTGCCTGGAGTGTAGACAGGGGGTATCAGCCCCAGCATTTT.

This clone was observed once. The chain uses TRBV19 and TRBJ1-5; 10 positions match TRBD1. Germline V gene sequence: CDR1 LNHDA, CDR2 SQIVND (reference sequence). V shed 6 bases and J 7 bases; nucleotides not matched to a gene: 3. CDR3 length: 13 amino acids. CDR3 loop: CASSMTGGQPQHF. The CDR3 coding sequence is TGTGCCAGTAGCATGACAGGGGGCCAGCCCCAGCATTTT.

The chain links TRBV5-6 to TRBJ1-2; a weak D match, TRBD1 (5 bases). The CDR3 is made up of 17 amino acids. CDR1 and CDR2 from the germline V gene are SGHDT and YYEEEE. Trimming pared 2 bases from V and 4 bases from J, leaving 21 bases between. CDR3 amino acids: CASSFKPQGGAIYGYTF. CDR3 DNA sequence: TGTGCCAGCAGCTTCAAACCCCAGGGAGGGGCAATCTATGGCTACACCTTC.

On this clone itself: At one end the junction does not follow the germline gene, possibly because of a read error. V gene TRBV7-9 combines with J gene TRBJ2-1; 9 bases agree with TRBD1. The CDR3 sequence is 17 residues long. Germline CDR1 and CDR2: SEHNR and FQNEAQ (reference sequence). CDR3 loop: CSSSLDLDRGWADEQFF. Written as DNA, the CDR3 is TGTTCCAGCAGCTTAGACTTGGACAGGGGATGGGCGGATGAGCAGTTCTTC.

This chain links TRBV7-6 with TRBJ2-3; 9 nucleotides agree with TRBD2. The CDR3 is 16 amino acids. Trimming at V came to 2 bases and at J to 0 bases, leaving 3 bases not matched to a gene. CDR1 and CDR2 (germline): SGHVS, FNYEAQ. CDR3 in DNA: TGTGCCAGCAGCTTACTAGCGGGACCTAGCACAGATACGCAGTATTTT. Protein sequence: CASSLLAGPSTDTQYF.

V and J are TRBV5-5 and TRBJ1-5; D is unclear. CDR1 SGHKS and CDR2 YYEKEE come from the germline V gene (reference sequence). The ends were cut back, 3 bases at V and 3 bases at J, with 10 bases in the middle. This CDR3 has 14 amino acids. CDR3 nucleotide sequence: TGTGCCAGCAGCTCGGACTTAATCAATCAGCCCCAGCATTTT. Translation gives CASSSDLINQPQHF.

This clone was seen a few times. The chain recombines TRBV9 with TRBJ2-3; 10 bases fit TRBD2. The CDR3 contains 15 residues. Germline V gene sequence: CDR1 SGDLS, CDR2 YYNGEE. V gave up 3 bases and J gave up 4 bases; unmatched junction bases: 5. DNA for the CDR3: TGTGCCAGCAGCGCTAGCGGGAGTTTGGCAGATACGCAGTATTTT. This sequence encodes CASSASGSLADTQYF.